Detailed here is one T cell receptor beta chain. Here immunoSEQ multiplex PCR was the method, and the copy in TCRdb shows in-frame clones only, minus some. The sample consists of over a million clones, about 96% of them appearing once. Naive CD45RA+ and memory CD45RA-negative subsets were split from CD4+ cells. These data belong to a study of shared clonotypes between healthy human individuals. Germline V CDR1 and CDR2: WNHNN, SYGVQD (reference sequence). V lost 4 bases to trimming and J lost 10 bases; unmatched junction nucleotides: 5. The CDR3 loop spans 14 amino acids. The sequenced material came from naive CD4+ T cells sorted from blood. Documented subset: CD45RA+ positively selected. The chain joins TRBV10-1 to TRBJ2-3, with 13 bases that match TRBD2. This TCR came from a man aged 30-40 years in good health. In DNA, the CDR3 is TGCGCCAGCAGTGGACTAGCGGGAGGACAGGCGCAGTATTTT. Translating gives CASSGLAGGQAQYF.